These 27 T cell receptor beta chains share one sample of origin, sequenced in a study of T cell repertoires in cytomegalovirus infection. TCRdb itself ran the reads through MiXCR, one entry per CDR3 protein. The sample includes roughly 200,000 distinct CDR3 sequences, roughly 17% of them seen just once. Material: CD8+ T cells from PBMCs. These receptors came from a human donor in good health (CMV status not recorded). Some clones in this sample may be carry-over from other donors' samples.

The rearrangement links TRBV12-5 to TRBJ2-2, with 7 bases matching TRBD1. CDR1 LGHNT and CDR2 FRNRAP come from the germline V gene. The length of the CDR3 is 14 residues. With 3 bases clipped from V and 6 bases from J, the junction kept 4 bases outside the gene matches. The CDR3 DNA reads TGTGCTAGTGGTTTACAGGGGTTGGCCGGGGAGCTGTTTTTT. This codes for CASGLQGLAGELFF.

CDR3 residues: CASSQTGSWYNEQFF. For the CDR3, the DNA is TGTGCCAGCAGTCAAACAGGGAGTTGGTACAATGAGCAGTTCTTC. The V and J genes are TRBV6-2 or TRBV6-3 and TRBJ2-1; possibly TRBD1 for D (6 bases). V lost 5 bases and J lost 4, with 15 bases in between. From germline, CDR1 is MNHEY and CDR2 SVGEGT. The CDR3 totals 15 residues.

This clonotype came up a few times. The rearrangement uses TRBV7-6 and TRBJ1-1; D gene ambiguous. The V end was cut by 5 bases, the J end by 4 bases, with 17 bases between. The CDR3 runs 15 residues. Germline V gene lookup returns CDR1 SGHVS and CDR2 FNYEAQ. The CDR3 sequence: CASSQNGGLFTEAFF. CDR3 in DNA: TGTGCCAGCAGCCAAAACGGTGGTTTGTTCACTGAAGCTTTCTTT. Filled out from reference TRBV7-6 and TRBJ1-1, the complete variable domain reads GAGVSQSPRYKVTKRGQDVALRCDPISGHVSLYWYRQALGQGPEFLTYFNYEAQQDKSGLPNDRFSAERPEGSISTLTIQRTEQRDSAMYRCASSQNGGLFTEAFFGQGTRLTVV.

This clonotype has only a few counts. The chain joins TRBV7-2 to TRBJ2-3, with 10 bases lining up with TRBD2. The CDR3 has 16 amino acids. V trimming: 7 bases; J trimming: 5 bases; junction bases outside the gene matches: 12. CDR1 is SGHTA, CDR2 FQGNSA, per germline. The CDR3 region is CASTPRAGGLKDTQYF. CDR3 sequence (DNA): TGTGCCAGCACCCCCCGAGCGGGGGGGCTGAAAGATACGCAGTATTTT.

At least ten counts were recorded for this clonotype. This chain uses TRBV7-2 with TRBJ2-7; perhaps TRBD1 as D (6 bases). Trimming removed 7 bases at V and 3 bases at J, with 10 bases between. The CDR3 length is 12 residues. The germline V gene encodes CDR1 SGHTA and CDR2 FQGNSA. The CDR3: CASTGQYYEQYF. In nucleotides, the CDR3 is TGTGCCAGCACCGGACAGTACTACGAGCAGTACTTC. Combining the CDR3 with reference TRBV7-2 and TRBJ2-7 gives the whole variable domain GAGVSQSPSNKVTEKGKDVELRCDPISGHTALYWYRQSLGQGLEFLIYFQGNSAPDKSGLPSDRFSAERTGGSVSTLTIQRTQQEDSAVYLCASTGQYYEQYFGPGTRLTVT.

This clonotype was observed a few times. The chain uses TRBV7-6 and TRBJ2-5; 10 bases agree with TRBD2. This CDR3 spans 16 amino acids. V lost 5 bases and J lost 5; bases outside the gene matches: 11. Germline CDR1 reads SGHVS; CDR2 reads FNYEAQ. The chain's CDR3 is CASSPKGLAGAETQYF. CDR3 nucleotides: TGTGCCAGCAGCCCGAAAGGGCTAGCGGGGGCGGAGACCCAGTACTTC.

This clonotype was recorded a few times. The J gene is TRBJ1-2, the V gene TRBV12-3 or TRBV12-4, with D possibly being TRBD1 (6 bases). V lost 3 bases and J 5 bases, leaving 10 bases between the germline ends. The CDR3 length is 13 residues. CDR3 nucleotide sequence: TGTGCCAGCAGTTTTCAGGGGTCTTATGGCTACACCTTC. This encodes CASSFQGSYGYTF.

The gene calls are TRBV7-9 and TRBJ2-7, with 11 bases fitting TRBD2. This CDR3 has 15 residues. CDR1 SEHNR and CDR2 FQNEAQ come from the germline V gene (reference sequence). J lost 6 bases, V lost 2 bases, and 6 bases had no gene match. The DNA of the CDR3 is TGTGCCAGCAGCTTACCACTAGCGGGGGCCGGCGAGCAGTACTTC. Residues: CASSLPLAGAGEQYF.

This clonotype was seen only a few times. The V call is TRBV7-9, the J call TRBJ2-3; perhaps TRBD2 as D (5 bases). The CDR3 consists of 12 residues. The germline CDR1 and CDR2 sequences are SEHNR and FQNEAQ (reference sequence). The V and J ends lost 6 bases and 12 bases respectively, with 16 bases between them. The CDR3 spells CASRLDRGAQYF. The CDR3 DNA is TGTGCCAGCAGACTAGACCGCGGAGCACAGTATTTT.

This sequence joins TRBV7-8 and TRBJ2-7; tentatively, D is TRBD1 (5 bases). Per germline, CDR1 SGHVS and CDR2 FQNEAQ. V lost 6 bases to trimming and J lost 6 bases, with 9 bases between them. The CDR3 spans 11 residues. DNA of the CDR3: TGTGCCAGCAGGGACATCGGCGAGCAGTACTTC. This codes for CASRDIGEQYF.

V usage is TRBV28 and J usage is TRBJ2-7; 7 bases fit TRBD2. V shed 3 bases and J 2 bases; nucleotides not matched to a gene: 4. Per germline, CDR1 MDHEN and CDR2 SYDVKM. The CDR3 loop spans 14 amino acids. The CDR3 protein is CASSFGLGAYEQYF. In DNA, the CDR3 is TGTGCCAGCAGTTTTGGACTAGGTGCCTACGAGCAGTACTTC.

A few counts support this clonotype. The chain is built from TRBV7-8 and TRBJ2-4; TRBD1 matches 12 bases. Germline V gene sequence: CDR1 SGHVS, CDR2 FQNEAQ. The V and J ends lost 2 bases and 6 bases, in that order; junction bases with no gene match: 8. This CDR3 has 17 amino acids. The CDR3 DNA follows: TGTGCCAGCAGCTTACCGGGACAGGGGGCCCAAAGAAACATTCAGTACTTC. Its protein product is CASSLPGQGAQRNIQYF.

This clonotype has just a few counts. The rearrangement uses TRBV7-6 and TRBJ1-1, with D tentatively TRBD1 (5 bases). Germline V gives CDR1 SGHVS, CDR2 FNYEAQ. The ends were cut back, 5 bases at V and 6 bases at J, with 16 bases in the middle. There are 14 residues in the CDR3. The DNA for the CDR3 is TGTGCCAGCAGCCTTCAGGGAGGGGTTTCTGAAGCTTTCTTT. It encodes CASSLQGGVSEAFF.

Regarding this clonotype: An end of the junction does not agree with germline; a read error may underlie this. The chain carries TRBV6-6 and TRBJ1-1; D is unclear. The germline gives CDR1 MNHNY, CDR2 SVGAGI (reference sequence). The CDR3 runs to 11 residues. CDR3 nucleotides: TGTGCCGGCAGTTCCAGTCTGGAAGCTTTCTTT. Its translation is CAGSSSLEAFF.

This chain joins TRBV12-3 or TRBV12-4 and TRBJ2-1; TRBD2 matches 10 bases. The CDR3 consists of 14 residues. The trim removed 4 bases at V and 8 bases at J, leaving 5 bases unmatched. This chain's CDR3 is CASSWGTSVDEQFF. The CDR3, as DNA: TGTGCCAGCAGTTGGGGGACTAGCGTGGATGAGCAGTTCTTC.

At least ten counts were recorded for this clonotype. V is TRBV28 and J is TRBJ2-1; D uncertain. The germline V gene has CDR1 MDHEN and CDR2 SYDVKM. The CDR3 has 14 amino acids. V was shortened by 6 bases and J by 1 base, with 10 bases between the two germline ends. The CDR3 is CASSRGVSYNEQFF. CDR3 nucleotides: TGTGCCAGCAGCCGTGGGGTTTCCTACAATGAGCAGTTCTTC.

This clonotype was counted ten times or more. The rearrangement joins TRBV2 to TRBJ2-1; 7 bases agree with TRBD1. The trim removed 5 bases at V and 1 base at J, leaving 8 bases unmatched. CDR1 SNHLY and CDR2 FYNNEI come from the germline V gene. This CDR3 is built from 16 residues. The CDR3 nucleotides read TGTGCCAGCAGTTCACCAATACAGGGGTCCTACAATGAGCAGTTCTTC. Residues: CASSSPIQGSYNEQFF.

This sequence joins TRBV29-1 and TRBJ1-1; 7 bases line up with TRBD1. With 0 bases clipped from V and 6 bases from J, the junction kept 10 bases outside the gene matches. Per germline, CDR1 SQVTM and CDR2 ANQGSEA. The CDR3 spans 15 residues. CDR3 sequence: CSVEEGLDRQAEAFF. CDR3 bases: TGCAGCGTTGAAGAGGGTTTGGACAGGCAAGCTGAAGCTTTCTTT.

The chain employs TRBV6-2 or TRBV6-3 and TRBJ1-5; no clear D. The germline V gene encodes CDR1 MNHEY and CDR2 SVGEGT. The CDR3 extends over 12 amino acids. Between the trimmed V and J ends, which lost 8 bases and 10 bases, there was a span of 15 bases. The chain's CDR3 is CASDHGESPQHF. DNA of the CDR3: TGTGCCAGCGACCACGGGGAAAGTCCCCAGCATTTT.

The rearrangement joins TRBV4-3 to TRBJ1-2; D might be TRBD1 (5 bases). The V end lost 0 bases, the J end lost 0 bases, and 8 bases lay between the germline ends. The CDR3 is made up of 15 amino acids. Germline V gene data show CDR1 as LGHNA and CDR2 as YSLEER. The CDR3 nucleotides are TGCGCCAGCAGCCAAGAGACAGAATCTAACTATGGCTACACCTTC. Translation: CASSQETESNYGYTF.

This chain joins TRBV28 and TRBJ2-5, with no clear D. The CDR3 contains 13 residues. Between the trimmed V and J ends, which lost 10 bases and 5 bases, there was a span of 17 bases. From germline, CDR1 is MDHEN and CDR2 SYDVKM. Here the CDR3 reads CAILQDAGETQYF. The CDR3 nucleotides read TGTGCCATTCTCCAGGATGCTGGGGAGACCCAGTACTTC.

This clonotype was observed a few times. The rearrangement joins TRBV6-2 or TRBV6-3 to TRBJ1-5, with D uncertain. Germline loops: CDR1 MNHEY, CDR2 SVGEGT. Trimming removed 2 bases from V and 2 bases from J, with 7 bases in between. The CDR3 runs to 14 residues. CDR3 sequence: CASSYTAGNQPQHF. For the CDR3, the DNA is TGTGCCAGCAGTTACACGGCCGGCAATCAGCCCCAGCATTTT.

This clonotype was seen a handful of times. The rearrangement joins TRBV11-2 to TRBJ2-5; D not certain. The CDR3 has 12 amino acids. Germline loops: CDR1 SGHAT, CDR2 FQNNGV. Trimming cost V 5 bases and J 5 bases, with 9 bases left between them. CDR3 protein: CASSPPVETQYF. The CDR3 DNA sequence: TGTGCCAGCAGCCCCCCAGTGGAGACCCAGTACTTC.

This clonotype occurred a few times. The chain recombines TRBV12-3 or TRBV12-4 with TRBJ1-1; tentative D call: TRBD1 (6 bases). This CDR3 comprises 14 residues. Between the trimmed V and J ends, which lost 4 bases and 6 bases, there was a span of 15 bases. CDR3 region: CASSSDSYGAEAFF. In DNA, the CDR3 is TGTGCCAGCAGTTCGGACAGTTATGGGGCTGAAGCTTTCTTT.

V usage is TRBV28 and J usage is TRBJ1-4; 7 bases map to TRBD1. The J segment lost 6 bases and the V segment lost 2 bases, leaving 6 bases of the junction unmatched. CDR1 MDHEN and CDR2 SYDVKM come from the germline V gene. The CDR3 spans 15 residues. Here the CDR3 reads CASSLNRGGHEKLFF. CDR3 DNA: TGTGCCAGCAGTTTAAACAGGGGAGGGCATGAAAAACTGTTTTTT.

The V and J genes are TRBV12-3 or TRBV12-4 and TRBJ2-5, with D unresolved. Trimming shortened V by 3 bases and J by 0 bases, and 8 bases separated the two germline ends. This CDR3 spans 14 amino acids. Here the CDR3 reads CASSFPDHQETQYF. CDR3 sequence (DNA): TGTGCCAGCAGTTTCCCAGACCACCAAGAGACCCAGTACTTC.

This clonotype was picked up a small number of times. The chain uses TRBV2 and TRBJ2-3; TRBD2 matches at 7 bases. There are 14 residues in the CDR3. V was clipped by 7 bases and J by 10 bases; unmatched bases: 14. The germline CDR1 and CDR2 sequences are SNHLY and FYNNEI. The CDR3 nucleotides are TGTGCCAGCACGCCCCGGGACTATACCGAGGCGCAGTATTTT. Protein product: CASTPRDYTEAQYF.